This T cell receptor beta chain was recovered during a study of blood T cell repertoires in COVID-19. On the study more broadly: T cells, B-cell-depleted T cells, or PBMCs provided the cDNA or gDNA that served as material.

This CDR3 region has 14 residues. Germline CDR1 reads KGHSH; CDR2 reads LQKENI. V lost 3 bases and J lost 2; bases outside the gene matches: 1. In regard to this clone: The sample has other DNA sequences that encode this CDR3 too.

The data were produced by immunoSEQ multiplex PCR, yet TCRdb's version contains in-frame clones alone and is incomplete. The sample yields over 120,000 clones, 70% to 80% seen once. This receptor was obtained from a woman of 80 years or more with active or convalescent COVID-19. The sequenced material came from peripheral blood. The chain combines TRBV18 with TRBJ1-1; 9 bases line up with TRBD1. The CDR3 region is CASSPTGGNTEAFF. The CDR3 region has the DNA TGTGCCAGCTCACCGACAGGGGGAAACACTGAAGCTTTCTTT.